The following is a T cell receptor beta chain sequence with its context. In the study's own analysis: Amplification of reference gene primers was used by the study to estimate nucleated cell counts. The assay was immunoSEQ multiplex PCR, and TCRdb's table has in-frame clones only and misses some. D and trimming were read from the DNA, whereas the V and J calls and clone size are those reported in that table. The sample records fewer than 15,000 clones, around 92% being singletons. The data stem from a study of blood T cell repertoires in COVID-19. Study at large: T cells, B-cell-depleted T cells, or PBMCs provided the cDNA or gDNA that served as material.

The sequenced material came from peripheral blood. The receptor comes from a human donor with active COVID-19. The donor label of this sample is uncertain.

The CDR3 reads CASSLTSGGHTDTQYF. As DNA, the CDR3 is TGTGCCAGCAGCTTGACTAGCGGGGGACACACAGATACGCAGTATTTT. The V and J genes are TRBV5-4 and TRBJ2-3, with 11 bases that match TRBD2. The trim removed 1 base at V and 2 bases at J, leaving 3 bases unmatched. Germline CDR1 SGHNT, CDR2 YYREEE (reference sequence). The CDR3 length is 16 residues.